The count of the clone carrying this T cell receptor beta chain is one. The antigen remains unidentified. The sample originates from a study of brain T cells in children with intractable seizures. Study-wide findings and caveats: Patients' HCMV serostatus was unknown; virus specificity rests on CDR3 similarity alone. Pre- and post-surgery blood differed in depth, so pre-surgery absences may be undersampling.

Time point defined: blood from clinic visit 5 months post-surgery; TSC patient then seizure free. Surgery cases with the highest brain T cell transcript signatures were chosen for sequencing. Pre-surgery treatment included at least one anti-epileptic drug. V was pared by 6 bases and J by 4 bases, with 14 bases of the junction left unmatched. CDR1 is LNHDA, CDR2 SQIVND, per germline (reference sequence). The CDR3 runs 17 residues. Using immunoSEQ multiplex PCR, the repertoire was profiled, and TCRdb retains in-frame clones only, with some absent. The sample has a few hundred thousand clones, over 90% seen once.

The V and J genes are TRBV19 and TRBJ2-1, with 8 bases that match TRBD1. The source was peripheral blood, collected around 5 months after surgery. This receptor was taken from a boy under three years old with tuberous sclerosis and intractable seizures. This CDR3 is CASSPGQGRTIYNEQFF. The CDR3 region has the DNA TGTGCCAGTAGCCCTGGACAGGGCCGGACCATTTACAATGAGCAGTTCTTC.